Sequencing of this TCR beta chain was carried out in a study of radiation and T cells in renal cell carcinoma. Repertoires were generated with immunoSEQ multiplex PCR, while TCRdb's copy carries only in-frame clones and drops some. The sample holds roughly 160,000 clones, about 87% seen once. The germline gives CDR1 MNHNS, CDR2 SASEGT. Germline trimming cut 7 bases from V and 12 bases from J; bases unmatched to any gene: 13. The CDR3 length is 15 residues. As concerns this clone: Its antigen remains unidentified.

Documented time point: blood 4 weeks post-SBRT, at nephrectomy. The treatment was: 15 Gy SBRT to primary tumor, nephrectomy 4 weeks later. Nephrectomy followed 15 Gy stereotactic body radiation by 4 weeks. Study-level findings and limits: From baseline, blood top tumor clonotypes peaked at 2 weeks post-radiation. Baseline intratumoral clonotype presence is unknown without pretreatment biopsies.

V is TRBV6-1 and J is TRBJ1-6; 9 bases fit TRBD1. Specimen: blood, collected from a patient whose treatment included radiotherapy and nephrectomy. The TCR was taken from a woman aged 45 to 65 with renal cell carcinoma. The DNA for the CDR3 is TGTGCCAGCATTGGGGACAGGGCTTTGGGGGGACCCCTCCACTTT. Translating it yields CASIGDRALGGPLHF.